This is a list of T cell receptor beta chains from one sample in a study of T cell responses to AZD1222 COVID-19 vaccine. Method: immunoSEQ multiplex PCR; TCRdb's copy keeps in-frame clones and lacks some. The sample lists 99,000 or so clones, roughly 87% occurring once. The sequences come from peripheral blood, collected 28 days after the second AZD1222 dose. These receptors all come from an adult who received the AZD1222 COVID-19 vaccine. CDR3s include the opening cysteine and the closing phenylalanine or tryptophan. The order of the fields is J gene, V gene, CDR3 protein.

TRBJ1-6	TRBV7-3	CASSWTGLNSPLHF
TRBJ2-5	TRBV3-1/TRBV3-2	CASSQDWGEVIKTQYF
TRBJ2-7	TRBV7-9	CASRRQGAPLTGEQYF
TRBJ2-7	TRBV24-1	CATSEKLAGVNEQYF
TRBJ2-1	TRBV7-3	CASSPSSARTNEQFF
TRBJ2-7	TRBV7-2	CASSLSREWSYEQYF
TRBJ2-7	TRBV28	CASSLDRGYEQYF
TRBJ1-5	TRBV28	CASRPGTGNQPQHF
TRBJ2-7	TRBV5-1	CASSFGQGSYEQYF
TRBJ2-3	TRBV9	CASSVVSGDTQYF
TRBJ1-1	TRBV10-3	CAIRSTGLNTEAFF
TRBJ1-1	TRBV7-9	CASSFRSGTGDAEAFF
TRBJ2-3	TRBV5-6	CASSLRTDTQYF
TRBJ2-2	TRBV7-2	CASSQGGRGWTGELFF
TRBJ2-5	TRBV7-2	CASAVRGNPQETQYF
TRBJ2-5	TRBV5-8	CASSYGQIQETQYF
TRBJ1-6	TRBV27	CASSLTGSSYNSPLHF
TRBJ1-3	TRBV10-2	CASSFPRGGPSGNTIYF